The following is a T cell receptor beta chain sequence with its context. Its antigen is unknown. The source of the sample is a study of CD8 T cells in Susac syndrome. The authors carried out high-throughput sequencing of TCR beta. They applied it to CD8+ and CD4+ T cells obtained from blood. Random hexamers were used to reverse transcribe the RNA input (roughly 0.5 to 1 ug). TCRdb independently ran MiXCR on the immunoSEQ multiplex PCR reads; one entry per CDR3 protein. The sample lists approximately 190,000 distinct CDR3 sequences, just under 95% occurring once. Points from the study as a whole: TEMRA cells and active patients showed peak Susac CD8+ clonal expansion.

Sequencing was performed on CD8+ T cells from PBMCs. This receptor was obtained from a human donor with Susac syndrome.

CDR3 residues: CASSTTGEVITEAFF. CDR3 bases: TGTGCCAGCAGCACGACAGGGGAAGTTATCACTGAAGCTTTCTTT. The genes are TRBV5-6 and TRBJ1-1; 8 nucleotides agree with TRBD1. CDR3 length: 15 residues. Germline CDR1 reads SGHDT; CDR2 reads YYEEEE. The J segment lost 4 bases and the V segment lost 4 bases, leaving 9 bases of the junction unmatched.